This T cell receptor beta chain was retrieved from a study of blood T cell repertoires in COVID-19 (dated by TCRdb to the early 2020s). About the full investigation: Collaborator samples came from the United States, Italy and Spain and covered acute and convalescent phases of COVID-19. Where available, HLA class I and class II types were obtained from metadata supplied by the sample provider rather than from assay-based typing. The material from the prospective study consisted of cDNA or gDNA derived from T cells, B-cell-depleted T cells, or PBMCs. The repertoires were released in a freely available public database meant as a resource for research on the immune response to SARS-CoV-2. Samples were obtained from the ongoing ImmuneRACE study (first 160 participants) and from over 1,000 subjects provided by 6 global collaborators. Sample metadata almost always included a de-identified subject ID, COVID-19 status, age in years and sex. Deeply sampled blood TCRbeta repertoires from subjects exposed to, actively infected with, or recovered from COVID-19 were included in the dataset.

The paper as a whole reports these results and caveats: Clinical and demographic metadata were provided uncurated, with the amount varying by source and participant.

Participants in the prospective study were aged roughly 18 to 89 years, lived in 24 United States geographic areas, and enrolled through a virtual design. In the prospective study, participants were assigned to cohorts based on the clinical history participants reported in a screening survey and a study questionnaire. Exposed participants were defined as having been in contact with someone with a PCR-confirmed or clinician-diagnosed COVID-19 case within 2 weeks of study entry. In the prospective study, mobile phlebotomists collected whole blood, serum and a nasopharyngeal or oropharyngeal swab from each participant. Additional blood draws and questionnaires over an approximately 2-month period could optionally be provided by prospective study participants. Prospective study blood samples were shipped either frozen or at room temperature before DNA extraction. TCRbeta CDR3 regions were amplified from genomic DNA using the immunoSEQ Assay, a bias-controlled multiplex PCR. Regarding the original processing steps: The number of nucleated cells in each sample was estimated by amplification of reference gene primers within the assay. To quantify the absolute abundance of each unique TCRbeta CDR3 rearrangement, sequence reads were collapsed and filtered. For each sample, productive Simpson clonality was calculated as the square root of Simpson's diversity index over productive rearrangements. TCRdb limited this immuneACCESS table to in-frame rearrangements with V and J called. A share of clones is missing; checked studies link under half to unresolved V genes, and the rest is unexplained. Clone size and the V and J calls come from that table; the DNA yielded D and trimming. Within this sample are some 190,000 clones, with approximately 80% of them counted one time only. Clones ranked in the top ten supply about 15% of the sample.

About this clone itself: Its antigen specificity is not known. No qualities accompany the bases; no much larger clone lies one base away.

The sequenced sample was PBMCs or T cells enriched from blood (not recorded which). The TCR originated in a man in his sixties who had been exposed to COVID-19.

The DNA sequence reads TGTGCCAGCAGCGCCTGGACTAGCGGGAGGGAAGAGACCCAGTACTTC. This codes for CASSAWTSGREETQYF. The rearranged segments are TRBV7-2 and TRBJ2-5; 15 of the junction bases match TRBD2. Counted from cysteine to phenylalanine, this CDR3 has 16 amino acids. Kept here is only the CDR3 DNA, which spans 48 bases and is read in frame from base 1. V is trimmed back by 5 bases and J by 3 bases, and the junction contains 4 bases that no gene match accounts for. Via the germline V gene, CDR1 is SGHTA and CDR2 FQGNSA.